These 20 T cell receptor beta chains came from one sample sequenced in a study of control samples from healthy donors and cancer patients. Generated by immunoSEQ multiplex PCR, the TCRdb table keeps only in-frame clones and is missing some. Of fewer than 200,000 clones in the sample, around 88% are singletons; the top ten hold under 5%. Specimen: blood. The receptors were gathered from a woman aged 25 to 39 in good health.

The gene calls are TRBV28 and TRBJ2-7, with TRBD1 matching over 8 bases. There are 15 residues in the CDR3. V gave up 5 bases and J gave up 0 bases; unmatched junction bases: 6. The germline CDR1 and CDR2 sequences are MDHEN and SYDVKM. CDR3 residues: CASSRGQGSSYEQYF. The CDR3 coding sequence is TGTGCCAGCAGTCGCGGACAGGGCAGCTCCTACGAGCAGTACTTC.

CDR3 sequence reads: CASSSAYSPLHF. Here the CDR3 DNA reads TGTGCCAGCAGCTCCGCCTACTCACCCCTCCACTTT. The chain links TRBV12-3 or TRBV12-4 to TRBJ1-6; D not resolved. The CDR3 runs to 12 residues. Deletions cut 6 bases from V and 10 bases from J, with 10 bases between.

The gene calls are TRBV15 and TRBJ2-5; 9 nucleotides agree with TRBD2. Trimming cost V 5 bases and J 3 bases; bases outside gene matches: 4. CDR1 and CDR2 from the germline V gene are LNHNV and YYDKDF (reference sequence). The CDR3 spans 14 residues. The CDR3: CATSVVAGEETQYF. CDR3 in DNA: TGTGCCACCAGCGTAGTAGCGGGAGAAGAGACCCAGTACTTC.

V is TRBV28 and J is TRBJ1-2, with D hard to call. Germline CDR1 and CDR2: MDHEN and SYDVKM. Trimming took 6 bases from V and 4 from J, leaving 12 bases between them. This CDR3 has 13 amino acids. The CDR3 protein is CASRGGMSYGYTF. CDR3 sequence (DNA): TGTGCCAGCAGGGGTGGGATGTCCTATGGCTACACCTTC.

The chain is built from TRBV5-1 and TRBJ1-6, with 9 positions matching TRBD1. Germline V gene data show CDR1 as SGHRS and CDR2 as YFSETQ. V dropped 0 bases and J dropped 7; count of bases not matched to a gene: 5. The CDR3 consists of 16 residues. This CDR3 reads CASSLVGQGVNSPLHF. The CDR3 nucleotides are TGCGCCAGCAGCTTGGTGGGACAGGGAGTGAATTCACCCCTCCACTTT.

The sample holds one count of this clone. The chain carries TRBV28 and TRBJ2-7, with 8 nucleotides matching TRBD1. Germline CDR1 MDHEN, CDR2 SYDVKM. CDR3 length: 13 amino acids. J lost 3 bases, V lost 4 bases, and 2 bases had no gene match. As DNA, the CDR3 is TGTGCCAGCAGTTCCGGACAGGGCTACGAGCAGTACTTC. The encoded protein is CASSSGQGYEQYF.

V usage is TRBV27 and J usage is TRBJ2-1; D perhaps matches TRBD2 (5 bases). V lost 2 bases to trimming and J lost 0 bases, with 5 bases between them. The CDR3 consists of 14 residues. Looked up from germline, CDR1 is MNHEY and CDR2 is SMNVEV (reference sequence). The CDR3 nucleotides are TGTGCCAGCAGTTTAACTAGCTCCTACAATGAGCAGTTCTTC. Its translation: CASSLTSSYNEQFF.

This chain uses TRBV5-1 with TRBJ2-1; D possibly corresponds to TRBD2 (6 bases). The V and J ends lost 3 bases and 0 bases respectively, with 13 bases between them. There are 16 residues in the CDR3. Germline-derived CDR1 and CDR2 are SGHRS and YFSETQ. CDR3 in amino acids: CASSSQRVSSYNEQFF. The CDR3 bases are TGCGCCAGCAGCTCCCAGCGGGTGAGCTCCTACAATGAGCAGTTCTTC.

The sample holds one count of this clone. The genes are TRBV5-6 and TRBJ2-7; 12 nucleotides match TRBD2. The junction had 6 bases not matched to a gene; V was cut back by 5 bases and J by 6 bases. The CDR3 is 14 amino acids. Germline V lookup: CDR1 SGHDT, CDR2 YYEEEE. The CDR3 region is CASSLGLAGSEQYF. CDR3 sequence (DNA): TGTGCCAGCAGTTTAGGACTAGCGGGGTCCGAGCAGTACTTC. The full variable domain, its missing parts supplied by reference TRBV5-6 and TRBJ2-7, is DAGVTQSPTHLIKTRGQQVTLRCSPKSGHDTVSWYQQALGQGPQFIFQYYEEEERQRGNFPDRFSGHQFPNYSSELNVNALLLGDSALYLCASSLGLAGSEQYFGPGTRLTVT.

V usage is TRBV7-9 and J usage is TRBJ1-2; D call uncertain. This CDR3 is built from 14 residues. Germline V CDR1 and CDR2: SEHNR, FQNEAQ (reference sequence). V lost 1 base to trimming and J lost 2 bases, with 8 bases between them. The CDR3 sequence is CASSLGSINYGYTF. The CDR3 DNA follows: TGTGCCAGCAGCTTAGGCAGTATAAACTATGGCTACACCTTC.

The V call is TRBV6-5, the J call TRBJ2-7, with TRBD1 matching 7 bases. The CDR3 is 15 residues long. CDR1 MNHEY and CDR2 SVGAGI come from the germline V gene. With 6 bases clipped from V and 0 bases from J, the junction kept 8 bases outside the gene matches. The chain's CDR3 is CASSRPGQSSYEQYF. CDR3 sequence (DNA): TGTGCCAGCAGCCGACCGGGACAGAGCTCCTACGAGCAGTACTTC.

The V call is TRBV5-1, the J call TRBJ2-3, with 13 nucleotides matching TRBD2. This CDR3 region has 15 residues. Germline trimming cut 4 bases from V and 11 bases from J; bases unmatched to any gene: 10. Germline CDR1 SGHRS, CDR2 YFSETQ. CDR3 in DNA: TGCGCCAGCAGCCTAGGACTAGCGGGAGATCATGTGCAGTATTTT. It encodes CASSLGLAGDHVQYF.

This chain joins TRBV28 and TRBJ2-7; D possibly uses TRBD1 or TRBD2 (5 bases each). The CDR3 is 14 residues long. Trimming removed 5 bases at V and 2 bases at J, with 13 bases between. CDR1 is MDHEN and CDR2 is SYDVKM in the germline V gene. The CDR3 DNA is TGTGCCAGCAGTGCACTCGGGGCCCCCTACGAGCAGTACTTC. It encodes CASSALGAPYEQYF.

The chain combines TRBV3-1 (or the pseudogene TRBV3-2) with TRBJ2-7; no clear D. CDR3 length equals 14 residues. The germline gives CDR1 LGHDT, CDR2 YNNKEL (reference sequence). Trimming stripped 0 bases from V and 5 bases from J, with 11 bases between. The CDR3 region has the DNA TGTGCCAGCAGCCAAGATTTGTCGAGACACGAGCAGTACTTC. Translating gives CASSQDLSRHEQYF.

This clone was picked up one time. The chain is built from TRBV15 and TRBJ1-2; D not certain. The germline V and J ends were trimmed by 0 bases and 4 bases, with 9 bases remaining between them. CDR1 and CDR2 (germline): LNHNV, YYDKDF (reference sequence). This CDR3 is built from 14 residues. The CDR3 region has the DNA TGTGCCACCAGCAGAGATTTCAGGACCTATGGCTACACCTTC. This sequence encodes CATSRDFRTYGYTF.

This clone was detected once. The gene calls are TRBV5-5 and TRBJ1-1; 7 bases match TRBD1. The CDR3 consists of 15 residues. The germline gives CDR1 SGHKS, CDR2 YYEKEE (reference sequence). V gave up 0 bases and J gave up 5 bases; unmatched junction bases: 7. The CDR3 loop is CASSLAEGAGTEAFF. DNA of the CDR3: TGTGCCAGCAGCTTGGCCGAGGGGGCGGGAACTGAAGCTTTCTTT.

The chain links TRBV19 to TRBJ2-3; D is perhaps TRBD1 (6 bases). The CDR3 is 13 amino acids. Germline CDR1 and CDR2: LNHDA and SQIVND (reference sequence). V shed 3 bases and J shed 4 bases, with 8 bases lying between them. CDR3 amino acids: CASSMSGADTQYF. For the CDR3, the DNA is TGTGCCAGTAGTATGTCAGGGGCAGATACGCAGTATTTT.

CDR3 region: CASSSRQVSIEQFF. For the CDR3, the DNA is TGTGCCAGCAGCTCACGTCAGGTCAGCATAGAGCAGTTCTTC. The rearrangement uses TRBV7-9 and TRBJ2-1; D unresolved. From germline, CDR1 is SEHNR and CDR2 FQNEAQ (reference sequence). The CDR3 loop spans 14 amino acids. V was trimmed by 4 bases and J by 10 bases, leaving 17 bases between them.

The chain carries TRBV21-1 and TRBJ1-4. TRBV21-1 is annotated as a pseudogene. The CDR3 is 16 residues long. The CDR3 sequence: CASSKDSPARDEKLFF. The CDR3 nucleotides read TGTGCCAGCAGCAAAGATTCCCCGGCTAGGGATGAAAAACTGTTTTTT.

This sequence joins TRBV11-2 and TRBJ2-7; either TRBD1 or TRBD2 may fit D (5 bases each). Trimming shortened V by 0 bases and J by 0 bases, and 9 bases separated the two germline ends. Looked up from germline, CDR1 is SGHAT and CDR2 is FQNNGV. This CDR3 is 15 amino acids long. CDR3 in amino acids: CASSLEAGSSYEQYV. CDR3 in DNA: TGTGCCAGCAGCTTAGAGGCAGGGAGCTCCTACGAGCAGTACGTC.